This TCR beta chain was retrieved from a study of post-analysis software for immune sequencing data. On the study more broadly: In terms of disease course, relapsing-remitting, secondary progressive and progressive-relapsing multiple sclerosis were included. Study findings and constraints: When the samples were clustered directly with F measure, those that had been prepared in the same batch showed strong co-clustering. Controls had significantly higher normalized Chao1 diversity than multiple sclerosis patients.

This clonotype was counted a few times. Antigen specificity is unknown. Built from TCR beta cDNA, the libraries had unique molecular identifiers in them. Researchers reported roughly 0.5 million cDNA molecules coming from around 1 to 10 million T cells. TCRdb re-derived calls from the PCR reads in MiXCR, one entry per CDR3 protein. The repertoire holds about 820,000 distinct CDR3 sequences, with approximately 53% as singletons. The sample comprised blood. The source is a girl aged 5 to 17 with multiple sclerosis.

Written as DNA, the CDR3 is TGCGCCAGCAGCCTAACGGAGGGGCGGGCCCAAGAGACCCAGTACTTC. Protein sequence: CASSLTEGRAQETQYF. The V and J genes are TRBV4-1 and TRBJ2-5, with D possibly matching TRBD2 (6 bases). V was cut by 4 bases and J by 1 base, with 16 bases left in between. The length of the CDR3 is 16 residues. Per the germline V gene, CDR1 is MGHRA and CDR2 is YSYEKL.